Listed here are 2 T cell receptor beta chains from one sample, sequenced in a study of control samples from healthy donors and cancer patients (dated by TCRdb to 2020 to 2022). Library preparation was by the immunoSEQ multiplex PCR assay. What TCRdb holds here is the immuneACCESS table cut down to in-frame rearrangements. Part of the clones is not present; checked against another copy, under half of the missing clones reflect an unresolved V gene, and the others are unexplained. Counted in this sample were fewer than 250,000 clones; 91% of them appeared once. Of the sample, over 1.5% is held by the ten largest clones. The sample comprised blood. Receptor source: a man under 40 in good health.

For this clone: Sequence at one end of the junction differs from germline and may be a read error. This chain joins TRBV30 and TRBJ2-1; tentative D call: TRBD2 (6 bases). CDR1 GTSNPN and CDR2 SVGIG come from the germline V gene (reference sequence). The CDR3 is 13 residues long. The CDR3 DNA reads as TGTGCCTGGAGTCGGGACTCCAACAATGAGCAGTTCTTC. Translating gives CAWSRDSNNEQFF. Based on the CDR3 plus reference TRBV30 and TRBJ2-1, the full variable domain is SQTIHQWPATLVQPVGSPLSLECTVEGTSNPNLYWYRQAAGRGLQLLFYSVGIGQISSEVPQNLSASRPQDRQFILSSKKLLLSDSGFYLCAWSRDSNNEQFFGPGTRLTVL.

CDR3 coding DNA: TGTGCCAGCAGCTTAGGGGCAGGGGAATTTAAGGGAAACACCATATATTTT. It encodes CASSLGAGEFKGNTIYF. This sequence joins TRBV7-8 and TRBJ1-3, with D possibly being TRBD1 (6 bases). The CDR3 has 17 amino acids. Germline V gene lookup returns CDR1 SGHVS and CDR2 FQNEAQ. Trimming left V 1 base short and J 4 bases short, with 17 bases between.